One sample yielded the 26 T cell receptor beta chains listed below, sequenced in a study of blood T cell repertoires in COVID-19. Method: immunoSEQ multiplex PCR; TCRdb's copy keeps in-frame clones and lacks some. The sample holds about 210,000 clones, less than 90% seen once. The specimen sequenced was peripheral blood. These receptors were obtained from a man aged 40-49 years with acute or convalescent COVID-19.

The chain is built from TRBV24-1 and TRBJ2-5; TRBD1 agrees at 7 bases. CDR3 length: 14 amino acids. The germline CDR1 and CDR2 sequences are KGHDR and SFDVKD. Trimming at V came to 3 bases and at J to 5 bases, leaving 5 bases not matched to a gene. CDR3 sequence reads: CATSDPDRWETQYF. The CDR3 DNA is TGTGCCACCAGTGATCCGGACAGGTGGGAGACCCAGTACTTC.

This clone was recorded only once. This chain uses TRBV5-6 with TRBJ1-2; 7 bases match TRBD1. Trimming removed 1 base from V and 1 base from J; junction bases left unmatched: 4. The V gene's germline CDR1 is SGHDT and CDR2 YYEEEE. The CDR3 runs to 15 residues. CDR3 nucleotides: TGTGCCAGCAGCTTGACTGCAGGGGGTAACTATGGCTACACCTTC. Translation gives CASSLTAGGNYGYTF.

The rearrangement uses TRBV30 and TRBJ2-7; 10 nucleotides line up with TRBD1. The CDR3 has 14 residues. J gave up 3 bases and V 7 bases, and 9 bases lay outside the gene matches. Germline-derived CDR1 and CDR2 are GTSNPN and SVGIG (reference sequence). CDR3 sequence: CAFKRQGALYEQYF. The CDR3, as DNA: TGTGCCTTCAAAAGACAGGGGGCGCTCTACGAGCAGTACTTC.

The genes are TRBV19 and TRBJ2-2; tentative D call: TRBD2 (6 bases). From germline, CDR1 is LNHDA and CDR2 SQIVND (reference sequence). The CDR3 is 14 residues long. V was clipped by 6 bases and J by 2 bases, with 10 bases between them. CDR3 bases: TGTGCCAGTAGAGGCGGGGCTAACACCGGGGAGCTGTTTTTT. It specifies CASRGGANTGELFF.

This chain links TRBV27 with TRBJ1-2; 8 bases align to TRBD1. V was pared by 6 bases and J by 6 bases, with 15 bases of the junction left unmatched. CDR1 and CDR2 from the germline V gene are MNHEY and SMNVEV (reference sequence). This CDR3 contains 16 residues. The CDR3 DNA sequence: TGTGCCAGCAGCCCCGGACAGGGAGGAGGTCGGCATGGCTACACCTTC. It is translated as CASSPGQGGGRHGYTF.

The rearrangement uses TRBV5-1 and TRBJ2-2, with D perhaps TRBD1 (5 bases). The CDR3 extends over 14 amino acids. Germline CDR1 and CDR2: SGHRS and YFSETQ. V was clipped by 3 bases and J by 2 bases, with 8 bases between them. The CDR3 spells CASSWQGNTGELFF. In DNA, the CDR3 is TGCGCCAGCAGCTGGCAGGGCAACACCGGGGAGCTGTTTTTT.

This chain links TRBV5-4 with TRBJ2-7, with a weak D call TRBD2 (6 bases). Germline V CDR1 and CDR2: SGHNT, YYREEE (reference sequence). Trimming cost V 4 bases and J 3 bases, with 17 bases left between them. The CDR3 is made up of 15 amino acids. The CDR3 DNA reads as TGTGCCAGCAGCCTAAGCCGGGACTCGCTCTACGAGCAGTACTTC. Encoded protein: CASSLSRDSLYEQYF.

The chain uses TRBV7-9 and TRBJ2-1; TRBD2 matches 8 bases. After removal of 5 bases from V and 9 bases from J, the junction contained 12 bases not matched to a gene. The CDR3 is 15 residues long. CDR1 is SEHNR and CDR2 is FQNEAQ in the germline V gene (reference sequence). The CDR3 DNA sequence: TGTGCCAGCAGCCCTCTCGGGGGGGAGGAGCTTGAGCAGTTCTTC. This encodes CASSPLGGEELEQFF.

This chain links TRBV19 with TRBJ1-5; TRBD1 is a possible D gene (6 bases). The CDR3 sequence is 16 residues long. Germline lookup yields CDR1 LNHDA and CDR2 SQIVND (reference sequence). Trimming cost V 5 bases and J 1 base, with 15 bases left between them. The CDR3 DNA reads as TGTGCCAGTAGTTTCAGGGGTGGGTCGAGCAATCAGCCCCAGCATTTT. It translates to CASSFRGGSSNQPQHF.

This chain connects TRBV2 to TRBJ2-2; D gene uncertain. This CDR3 comprises 11 residues. Germline CDR1 and CDR2: SNHLY and FYNNEI. Deletions cut 6 bases from V and 7 bases from J, with 6 bases between. CDR3 in DNA: TGTGCCAGCAGCCCCTACGGGGAGCTGTTTTTT. Protein product: CASSPYGELFF.

Ten or more counts support this clone. Other DNA variants within this sample encode the same CDR3. The rearrangement joins TRBV7-9 to TRBJ1-2, with 7 bases lining up with TRBD1. Germline CDR1 SEHNR, CDR2 FQNEAQ (reference sequence). CDR3 size: 15 residues. With 5 bases clipped from V and 2 bases from J, the junction kept 8 bases outside the gene matches. CDR3 DNA sequence: TGTGCCAGCAGCCCCCGGACAGGTCTGAACTATGGCTACACCTTC. Amino acid sequence: CASSPRTGLNYGYTF. Full variable domain (missing parts from reference TRBV7-9 and TRBJ1-2): DTGVSQNPRHKITKRGQNVTFRCDPISEHNRLYWYRQTLGQGPEFLTYFQNEAQLEKSRLLSDRFSAERPKGSFSTLEIQRTEQGDSAMYLCASSPRTGLNYGYTFGSGTRLTVV.

This clone is a singleton in its sample. This chain links TRBV29-1 with TRBJ2-3, with D perhaps TRBD1 (5 bases). The V and J ends lost 7 bases and 5 bases respectively, with 22 bases between them. The CDR3 extends over 15 amino acids. Germline values: CDR1 SQVTM, CDR2 ANQGSEA. CDR3: CSARKGQSWEDTQYF. CDR3 nucleotide sequence: TGCAGCGCCCGCAAGGGGCAGTCATGGGAAGATACGCAGTATTTT.

The V call is TRBV28, the J call TRBJ2-1; 7 bases map to TRBD2. Germline trimming cut 6 bases from V and 8 bases from J; bases unmatched to any gene: 13. This CDR3 has 15 amino acids. Germline CDR1 MDHEN, CDR2 SYDVKM. The CDR3 nucleotides are TGTGCCAGCAGCCCCTCTGGGGAGGGCCCGGATGAGCAGTTCTTC. Protein: CASSPSGEGPDEQFF.

This clone was counted a few times. The CDR3 loop reads CASSFTPQGAGNTIYF. The CDR3 DNA sequence: TGTGCCAGCAGCTTCACCCCCCAGGGGGCCGGAAACACCATATATTTT. The rearrangement links TRBV11-2 to TRBJ1-3; the match to TRBD1 covers 8 bases. CDR3 length: 16 residues. Per germline, CDR1 SGHAT and CDR2 FQNNGV. V gave up 3 bases and J gave up 4 bases; unmatched junction bases: 8.

This clone was recorded only once. This chain joins TRBV29-1 and TRBJ1-1; 8 bases agree with TRBD1. The ends lost 2 bases at V and 3 bases at J; junction bases unmatched: 5. The CDR3 consists of 14 residues. Germline CDR1 and CDR2: SQVTM and ANQGSEA. CDR3: CSVEQGALYTEAFF. Written as DNA, the CDR3 is TGCAGCGTTGAACAGGGGGCTTTGTACACTGAAGCTTTCTTT. The full variable domain, its missing parts supplied by reference TRBV29-1 and TRBJ1-1, is SAVISQKPSRDICQRGTSLTIQCQVDSQVTMMFWYRQQPGQSLTLIATANQGSEATYESGFVIDKFPISRPNLTFSTLTVSNMSPEDSSIYLCSVEQGALYTEAFFGQGTRLTVV.

The CDR3 is CASSADRVYEQYF. Here the CDR3 DNA reads TGTGCCAGCTCAGCAGACAGGGTCTACGAGCAGTACTTC. The gene calls are TRBV18 and TRBJ2-7, with TRBD1 matching 7 bases. Germline CDR1 is KGHSH and CDR2 is LQKENI. The trim removed 5 bases at V and 3 bases at J, leaving 4 bases unmatched. The CDR3 length is 13 residues. The full variable domain, with the rest looked up from reference TRBV18 and TRBJ2-7, is NAGVMQNPRHLVRRRGQEARLRCSPMKGHSHVYWYRQLPEEGLKFMVYLQKENIIDESGMPKERFSAEFPKEGPSILRIQQVVRGDSAAYFCASSADRVYEQYFGPGTRLTVT.

V and J are TRBV7-9 and TRBJ1-4, with TRBD1 as a possible D gene (5 bases). This CDR3 is 16 amino acids long. In germline, CDR1 is SEHNR, CDR2 FQNEAQ (reference sequence). The ends were cut back, 5 bases at V and 0 bases at J, with 13 bases in the middle. The CDR3 nucleotides read TGTGCCAGCAGCCCAGGGTGGGGGGCAACTAATGAAAAACTGTTTTTT. Translated, it gives CASSPGWGATNEKLFF. Variable domain in full (rest from reference TRBV7-9 and TRBJ1-4): DTGVSQNPRHKITKRGQNVTFRCDPISEHNRLYWYRQTLGQGPEFLTYFQNEAQLEKSRLLSDRFSAERPKGSFSTLEIQRTEQGDSAMYLCASSPGWGATNEKLFFGSGTQLSVL.

V usage is TRBV6-5 and J usage is TRBJ1-1, with 9 bases lining up with TRBD1. The germline V gene encodes CDR1 MNHEY and CDR2 SVGAGI. The CDR3 has 14 residues. V lost 7 bases and J lost 6; bases outside the gene matches: 9. The CDR3 bases are TGTGCCAGCAAGTTCCGGGACAGGGTCTCTGAAGCTTTCTTT. Protein: CASKFRDRVSEAFF.

The rearrangement links TRBV28 to TRBJ2-7, with TRBD2 matching over 8 bases. CDR3 length equals 14 residues. CDR1 and CDR2 (germline): MDHEN, SYDVKM. V shed 6 bases, J shed 0 bases, and the junction held 4 bases outside the gene matches. For the CDR3, the DNA is TGTGCCAGCAGGTCAAGCGGGAGCTCCTACGAGCAGTACTTC. Its protein product is CASRSSGSSYEQYF.

The rearrangement uses TRBV11-2 and TRBJ1-2, with 9 bases fitting TRBD1. V was clipped by 2 bases and J by 7 bases; unmatched bases: 5. CDR3 length: 14 residues. The V gene's germline CDR1 is SGHAT and CDR2 FQNNGV. The CDR3 DNA follows: TGTGCCAGCAGCTTAAGGGACAGGGACGCTGGCTACACCTTC. Translated: CASSLRDRDAGYTF. The complete variable domain, with remaining parts taken from reference TRBV11-2 and TRBJ1-2, reads EAGVAQSPRYKIIEKRQSVAFWCNPISGHATLYWYQQILGQGPKLLIQFQNNGVVDDSQLPKDRFSAERLKGVDSTLKIQPAKLEDSAVYLCASSLRDRDAGYTFGSGTRLTVV.

This clone was counted once. The V gene is TRBV30, the J gene TRBJ2-7, with TRBD2 identical over 8 bases. This CDR3 has 15 residues. V was clipped by 0 bases and J by 4 bases; unmatched bases: 8. From germline, CDR1 is GTSNPN and CDR2 SVGIG (reference sequence). Here the CDR3 reads CAWSVQPGGQYEQYF. For the CDR3, the DNA is TGTGCCTGGAGTGTACAACCGGGAGGGCAGTACGAGCAGTACTTC.

This clone was observed a few times. This chain uses TRBV28 with TRBJ2-2; 15 bases are shared with TRBD2. Germline V gives CDR1 MDHEN, CDR2 SYDVKM. This CDR3 has 19 amino acids. V was pared by 2 bases and J by 0 bases, with 4 bases of the junction left unmatched. Here the CDR3 reads CASSLPGTSGRPNTGELFF. In nucleotides, the CDR3 is TGTGCCAGCAGTTTACCAGGGACTAGCGGGAGGCCGAACACCGGGGAGCTGTTTTTT. Filled out from reference TRBV28 and TRBJ2-2, the complete variable domain reads DVKVTQSSRYLVKRTGEKVFLECVQDMDHENMFWYRQDPGLGLRLIYFSYDVKMKEKGDIPEGYSVSREKKERFSLILESASTNQTSMYLCASSLPGTSGRPNTGELFFGEGSRLTVL.

The CDR3 nucleotides read TGCGCCAGCAGCCAAGACGTGGGACAGGTGAACACTGAAGCTTTCTTT. It codes for CASSQDVGQVNTEAFF. The chain is built from TRBV4-1 and TRBJ1-1, with TRBD1 matching 8 bases. The CDR3 runs 16 residues. V gave up 0 bases and J gave up 0 bases; unmatched junction bases: 3. Germline lookup yields CDR1 MGHRA and CDR2 YSYEKL.

This clone was observed a few times. This chain links TRBV19 with TRBJ2-3; D may be TRBD2 (5 bases). Germline-derived CDR1 and CDR2 are LNHDA and SQIVND (reference sequence). The CDR3 runs to 14 residues. The V and J ends lost 5 bases and 8 bases respectively, with 17 bases between them. CDR3 sequence (DNA): TGTGCCAGTAGTCCACTTCTCCCAGGAGGTACGCAGTATTTT. Protein: CASSPLLPGGTQYF.

This clone has a single count. This rearrangement joins TRBV14 to TRBJ2-1; D not certain. The CDR3 is made up of 13 amino acids. Germline V gene lookup returns CDR1 SGHDN and CDR2 FVKESK. V was cut by 0 bases and J by 4 bases, with 4 bases left in between. The CDR3 region has the DNA TGTGCCAGCAGCCAAGACCTTTACAATGAGCAGTTCTTC. Translation: CASSQDLYNEQFF.

The rearrangement links TRBV6-2 or TRBV6-3 to TRBJ2-7; no definite D call. This CDR3 has 12 amino acids. Germline CDR1 and CDR2: MNHEY and SVGEGT. Trimming left V 4 bases short and J 4 bases short, with 8 bases between. The CDR3 DNA reads as TGTGCCAGCAGTTCGAACGGTTACGAGCAGTACTTC. It codes for CASSSNGYEQYF.